This T cell receptor beta chain was captured by sequencing in a study of CD8 T cells in ankylosing spondylitis. This clonotype was found a few times. Its antigen remains unidentified. This CDR3 is 14 amino acids long. From germline, CDR1 is MDHEN and CDR2 SYDVKM. Trimming stripped 6 bases from V and 8 bases from J, with 16 bases between. Findings of the study overall: A subset of motif variants has previously been described in the synovial fluid and blood of reactive arthritis. A CD8+ phenotype characterized the disease-linked clones, which were relatively rare in peripheral blood. Disease-linked clones were reportedly significantly enriched in matched ankylosing spondylitis synovial fluid.

Using quantitative 5'-RACE with molecular barcodes, the authors made TCR beta libraries. TCRdb reprocessed the 5' RACE reads via MiXCR and lists one record per CDR3 protein. The data contain about 340,000 distinct CDR3 sequences, 20% of them singletons. The rearrangement links TRBV28 to TRBJ1-4; D not resolved. The sequence was collected from a male donor with ankylosing spondylitis or in good health (not recorded which). Sequencing used blood, either unsorted or a sorted T cell fraction (not recorded which). In DNA form, the CDR3 reads TGTGCCAGCAGCCCTTCCCGGGGAGAAGAAAAACTGTTTTTT. Amino acids: CASSPSRGEEKLFF.